These T cell receptor beta chains were read from a single sample in a study of cytomegalovirus exposure and HLA in healthy donors. TCRdb's table, derived via immunoSEQ multiplex PCR, lists solely in-frame clones and lacks some. The sample gives about 110,000 clones, roughly 77% of which show up once; approximately 2.4% is in the top ten. The specimen was PBMCs. All receptors derive from a man aged 40-49 years in good health and CMV-seronegative. CDR3s include the opening cysteine and the closing phenylalanine or tryptophan. The order of the fields is D gene, J gene, clone size, V gene, CDR3 protein, CDR3 DNA. D genes are given only for firm matches. Rows may omit the clone size; those that give it use once, few, many or a size class.

>NA|TRBJ1-1|NA|TRBV2
CASTLHLGGPANTEAFF
TGTGCCAGCACCCTTCACCTTGGGGGCCCAGCGAACACTGAAGCTTTCTTT
>TRBD1|TRBJ1-1|NA|TRBV5-5
CASSTGTGRNTEAFF
TGTGCCAGCAGCACAGGGACAGGGAGGAACACTGAAGCTTTCTTT
>TRBD1|TRBJ2-3|NA|TRBV12-5
CASGLAQGARTDTQYF
TGTGCTAGTGGTTTGGCCCAGGGGGCGCGGACAGATACGCAGTATTTT
>TRBD2|TRBJ2-3|NA|TRBV5-1
CASSFRRGIRVDTQYF
TGCGCCAGCAGCTTCCGGCGGGGGATCCGTGTAGATACGCAGTATTTT
>NA|TRBJ2-1|NA|TRBV5-1
CASSLGQAVNEQFF
TGCGCCAGCAGCTTGGGACAGGCGGTTAATGAGCAGTTCTTC
>NA|TRBJ2-3|NA|TRBV6-1
CASSGRRTSTDTQYF
TGTGCCAGCAGTGGAAGGCGGACTAGCACAGATACGCAGTATTTT
>NA|TRBJ1-4|NA|TRBV5-6
CASSPIGGTNEKLFF
TGTGCCAGCAGCCCCATCGGGGGAACTAATGAAAAACTGTTTTTT
>NA|TRBJ1-2|NA|TRBV4-1
CASSQGPGRDYGYTF
TGCGCCAGCAGCCAAGGCCCGGGAAGGGACTATGGCTACACCTTC
>TRBD1|TRBJ2-6|once|TRBV7-2
CAGGQVVPGANVLTF
TGTGCCGGAGGACAGGTTGTCCCTGGGGCCAACGTCCTGACTTTC
>TRBD1|TRBJ2-5|NA|TRBV2
CASSEAQRGLKETQYF
TGTGCCAGCAGTGAAGCCCAAAGGGGGCTAAAGGAGACCCAGTACTTC
>TRBD2|TRBJ2-1|NA|TRBV2
CASEDTSGGSNEQFF
TGTGCCAGCGAAGATACTAGCGGGGGGAGTAATGAGCAGTTCTTC
>NA|TRBJ2-5|NA|TRBV2
CASREARYQETQYF
TGTGCCAGCAGGGAGGCCAGGTACCAAGAGACCCAGTACTTC
>NA|TRBJ2-1|NA|TRBV5-4
CASSFSTGFYNEQFF
TGTGCCAGCAGCTTTAGCACCGGTTTCTACAATGAGCAGTTCTTC
>NA|TRBJ2-5|NA|TRBV2
CASRTSFETQYF
TGTGCCAGCAGGACTAGTTTTGAGACCCAGTACTTC
>NA|TRBJ1-6|NA|TRBV2
CASSPQYNSPLHF
TGTGCCAGCAGTCCACAGTATAATTCACCCCTCCACTTT
>NA|TRBJ2-5|NA|TRBV11-2
CASSLAETQYF
TGTGCCAGCAGCTTAGCGGAGACCCAGTACTTC
>NA|TRBJ2-1|NA|TRBV4-2
CASSQVTATRVF
TGTGCCAGCAGCCAAGTGACTGCCACCAGGGTCTTC
>NA|TRBJ1-5|NA|TRBV28
CASTPGVEFGPQHF
TGTGCCAGCACGCCAGGGGTCGAATTTGGGCCCCAGCATTTT
>NA|TRBJ1-2|NA|TRBV29-1
CSVDPGPNYGYTF
TGCAGCGTTGACCCAGGGCCGAACTATGGCTACACCTTC
>NA|TRBJ2-5|NA|TRBV5-1
CASSFLGLTQETQYF
TGCGCCAGCAGCTTCCTGGGCCTTACCCAAGAGACCCAGTACTTC
>NA|TRBJ2-5|NA|TRBV5-1
CASSVTAHQETQYF
TGCGCCAGCAGCGTGACAGCGCACCAAGAGACCCAGTACTTC
>TRBD2|TRBJ2-3|NA|TRBV5-6
CASSFRGRGTDTQYF
TGTGCCAGCAGCTTCCGGGGGAGGGGCACAGATACGCAGTATTTT
>TRBD1|TRBJ2-6|NA|TRBV5-1
CASSGGTGLRANVLTF
TGCGCCAGCAGCGGGGGGACAGGCCTTAGGGCCAACGTCCTGACTTTC
>NA|TRBJ2-7|NA|TRBV19
CASSRQAFYEQYF
TGTGCCAGTAGCCGGCAGGCCTTTTACGAGCAGTACTTC
>TRBD2|TRBJ2-1|NA|TRBV5-1
CASSQGLARNNEQFF
TGCGCCAGCAGCCAGGGACTAGCCAGGAACAATGAGCAGTTCTTC
>TRBD2|TRBJ2-3|NA|TRBV5-1
CASSLVGGGGDTQYF
TGCGCCAGCAGCTTGGTTGGGGGGGGTGGAGATACGCAGTATTTT
>TRBD2|TRBJ2-3|NA|TRBV7-3
CASSISGGTDTQYF
TGTGCCAGCAGCATTAGCGGGGGCACAGATACGCAGTATTTT
>NA|TRBJ2-7|NA|TRBV15
CATSRDLQRTRPYEQYF
TGTGCCACCAGCAGAGATCTACAGCGGACCAGACCCTACGAGCAGTACTTC
>TRBD2|TRBJ2-1|NA|TRBV7-9
CASIPSGGFPNEQFF
TGTGCCAGCATCCCTAGCGGGGGTTTCCCTAATGAGCAGTTCTTC
>NA|TRBJ2-7|once|TRBV5-8
CASNEPGTMTYEQYF
TGTGCCAGCAATGAACCCGGGACAATGACCTACGAGCAGTACTTC
>NA|TRBJ2-3|NA|TRBV6-1
CASSERAAGTDTQYF
TGTGCCAGCAGTGAAAGAGCAGCGGGCACAGATACGCAGTATTTT